This is a list of T cell receptor beta chains from one sample in a study of OX40 agonist ivuxolimab in advanced cancers. Repertoires were generated with immunoSEQ multiplex PCR, while TCRdb's copy carries only in-frame clones and drops some. The repertoire holds 60,000 or so clones, with around 88% as singletons. Here the sequenced sample was CD4+ or CD8+ T cells sorted from blood, taken in a trial of the OX40 agonist ivuxolimab. The receptors here all came from an adult with an advanced solid tumor such as melanoma, head and neck, liver or kidney cancer. CDR3s include the opening cysteine and the closing phenylalanine or tryptophan. Each record gives: clone size, D gene, J gene, CDR3 length, V gene, CDR3 DNA, CDR3 protein. The D gene is left open where the match is weak. Clone sizes are given selectively: once, few, many, or a class where the clone is expanded.

>.|TRBD1|TRBJ2-2|16|TRBV6-5
TGTGCCAGCAGTTACAGGGGGCCCCCGAACACCGGGGAGCTGTTTTTT
CASSYRGPPNTGELFF
>.|TRBD2|TRBJ2-2|13|TRBV2
TGTGCCAGCCGGGGGGGCGGAACCGGGGAGCTGTTTTTT
CASRGGGTGELFF
>.|.|TRBJ2-7|14|TRBV2
TGTGCCAGCAGTGGAGGGACTGGCCACGGCGAGCAGTACTTC
CASSGGTGHGEQYF
>once|.|TRBJ2-3|13|TRBV19
TGTGCCAGTAGTGTCCCGGGACAAGATACGCAGTATTTT
CASSVPGQDTQYF
>.|TRBD1|TRBJ2-7|14|TRBV18
TGTGCCAGCTCACAGGGGGCGCCGTCCTACGAGCAGTACTTC
CASSQGAPSYEQYF
>few|TRBD2|TRBJ2-3|16|TRBV11-2
TGTGCCAGCAGCGTCCGGCGGGGGGGCCGGGCAGATACGCAGTATTTT
CASSVRRGGRADTQYF
>.|TRBD2|TRBJ2-1|13|TRBV2
TGTGCCAGCTGGGGCGGGAGCTACAATGAGCAGTTCTTC
CASWGGSYNEQFF
>.|TRBD1|TRBJ2-7|14|TRBV18
TGTGCCAGCTCACCACCGGGACAGGAGCACGAGCAGTACTTC
CASSPPGQEHEQYF
>.|.|TRBJ1-1|14|TRBV7-6
TGTGCCAGCAGCCCCGGGAGGGGAGGAACTGAAGCTTTCTTT
CASSPGRGGTEAFF
>.|.|TRBJ2-2|16|TRBV18
TGTGCCAGCTCACCACCGCACCAGGGGTCGGCCGGGGAGCTGTTTTTT
CASSPPHQGSAGELFF
>.|.|TRBJ2-7|16|TRBV15
TGTGCCACCAGCAGAGGGGGAGGCGAAGCCCGTTTAGAGCAGTACTTC
CATSRGGGEARLEQYF